This TCR beta chain appears in the sequencing data of a study of PD-1 blockade in classical Hodgkin lymphoma. Background on the study: Patients were administered nivolumab (3 mg/kg intravenously) every 2 weeks.

The germline gives CDR1 SGHKS, CDR2 YYEKEE (reference sequence). The junction had 1 base not matched to a gene; V was cut back by 3 bases and J by 1 base. The CDR3 is 15 amino acids. After autologous stem cell transplantation all patients relapsed, and prior brentuximab vedotin exposure differed between cohorts. Generated by immunoSEQ multiplex PCR, the TCRdb table keeps only in-frame clones and is missing some. Of around 11,000 clones in the sample, approximately 71% were seen once. The sample in question was peripheral blood mononuclear cells (PBMCs), obtained at baseline. This rearrangement joins TRBV5-5 to TRBJ2-1; 10 bases line up with TRBD1. The receptor was isolated from a human donor with classical Hodgkin lymphoma. In DNA form, the CDR3 reads TGTGCCAGCAGCTCGGGACAGGGGTCCTACAATGAGCAGTTCTTC. Protein sequence: CASSSGQGSYNEQFF.